The clone carrying this T cell receptor beta chain was observed a few times. The data derive from a study of blood T cell repertoires in COVID-19. Across the whole study: The United States, Italy and Spain were the sources of the acute and convalescent COVID-19 samples. Nucleic acid was either cDNA or gDNA, and it came from T cells, B-cell-depleted T cells, or PBMCs.

Per the study methods: It was from reference gene primer amplification that nucleated cell counts were estimated. Measured with immunoSEQ multiplex PCR; TCRdb has only the in-frame clones, and not every one. For V, J and clone size, that table is used; D and trimming come from the DNA. The sample carries 250,000 to 350,000 clones, approximately 85% recorded once. The CDR3 has 13 amino acids. V lost 2 bases to trimming and J lost 8 bases, with 12 bases between them. CDR1 and CDR2 (germline): MNHEY, SVGAGI. The chain uses TRBV6-5 and TRBJ1-1; D possibly corresponds to TRBD1 (5 bases). The sequenced material came from PBMCs or T cells enriched from blood (not recorded which). This clonotype was obtained from a young woman who had recovered from COVID-19. CDR3 sequence (DNA): TGTGCCAGCAGTTACAGATCAACAGGCGAAGCTTTCTTT. Translated: CASSYRSTGEAFF.